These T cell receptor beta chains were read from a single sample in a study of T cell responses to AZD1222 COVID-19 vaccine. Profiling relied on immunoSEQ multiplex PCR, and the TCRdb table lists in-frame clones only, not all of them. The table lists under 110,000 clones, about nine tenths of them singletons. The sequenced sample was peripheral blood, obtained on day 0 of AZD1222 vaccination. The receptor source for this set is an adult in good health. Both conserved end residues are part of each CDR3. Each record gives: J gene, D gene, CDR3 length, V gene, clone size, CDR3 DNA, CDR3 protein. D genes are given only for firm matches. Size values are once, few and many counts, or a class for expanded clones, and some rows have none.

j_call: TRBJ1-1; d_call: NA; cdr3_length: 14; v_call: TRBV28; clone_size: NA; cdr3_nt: TGTGCCAGCAGTTTTCAGGGGCCGAACACTGAAGCTTTCTTT; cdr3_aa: CASSFQGPNTEAFF
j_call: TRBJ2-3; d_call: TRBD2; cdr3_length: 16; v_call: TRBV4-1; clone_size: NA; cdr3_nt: TGCGCCAGCAGCCAAGCTAGCGGGGTTAGCACAGATACGCAGTATTTT; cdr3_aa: CASSQASGVSTDTQYF
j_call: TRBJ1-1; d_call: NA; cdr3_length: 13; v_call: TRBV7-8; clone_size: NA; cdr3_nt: TGTGCCAGCAGCTTAGCAGGGGTTTTCGGAGCTTTCTTT; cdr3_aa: CASSLAGVFGAFF
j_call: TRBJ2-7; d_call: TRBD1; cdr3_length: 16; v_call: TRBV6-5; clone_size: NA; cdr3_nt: TGTGCCAGCAGTTCCGCCGGGACAGGAACCTTCTACGAGCAGTACTTC; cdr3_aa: CASSSAGTGTFYEQYF
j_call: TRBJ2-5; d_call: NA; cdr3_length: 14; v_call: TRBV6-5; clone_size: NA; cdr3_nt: TGTGCCAGCAGATGGTTGTTTCCCCAAGAGACCCAGTACTTC; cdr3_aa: CASRWLFPQETQYF
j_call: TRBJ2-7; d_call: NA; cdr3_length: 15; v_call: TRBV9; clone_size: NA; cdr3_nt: TGTGCCAGCAGCGTAGGCGGGGGCGCTCAGACCGAGCAGTACTTC; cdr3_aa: CASSVGGGAQTEQYF
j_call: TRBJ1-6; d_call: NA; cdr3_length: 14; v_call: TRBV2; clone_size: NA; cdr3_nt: TGTGCCAGCAGTAAAACGACGGTCCAGTGGCCCCTCCACTTT; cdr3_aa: CASSKTTVQWPLHF
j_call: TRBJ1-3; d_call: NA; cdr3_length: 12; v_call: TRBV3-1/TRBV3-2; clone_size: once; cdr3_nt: TGTGCCAGCAGCCAACAGGGGTTCACCATATATTTT; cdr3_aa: CASSQQGFTIYF
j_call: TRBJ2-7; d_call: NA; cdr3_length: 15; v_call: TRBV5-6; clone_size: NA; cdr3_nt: TGTGCCAGCAGCTTCGTCCGGACTGAGGACTACGAGCAGTACTTC; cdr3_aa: CASSFVRTEDYEQYF
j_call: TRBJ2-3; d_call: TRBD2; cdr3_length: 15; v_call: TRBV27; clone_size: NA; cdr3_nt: TGTGCCAGCAGTGGATTAGCGGGGGACACAGATACGCAGTATTTT; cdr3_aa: CASSGLAGDTDTQYF
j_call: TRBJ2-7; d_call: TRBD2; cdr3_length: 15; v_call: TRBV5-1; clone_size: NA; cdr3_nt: TGCGCCAGCTTCCCCGGGGAGGGGCTATCCTACGAGCAGTACTTC; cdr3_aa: CASFPGEGLSYEQYF
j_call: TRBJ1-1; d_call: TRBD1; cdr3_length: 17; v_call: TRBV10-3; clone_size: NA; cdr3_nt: TGTGCCATCAGTGAGTCGAGATTGGGACAGGGGTACTCTGAAGCTTTCTTT; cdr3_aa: CAISESRLGQGYSEAFF
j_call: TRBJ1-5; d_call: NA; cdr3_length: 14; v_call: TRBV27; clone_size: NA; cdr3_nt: TGTGCCAGTTCCTTCGGACCCATTCACCAGCCCCAGCATTTT; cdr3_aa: CASSFGPIHQPQHF
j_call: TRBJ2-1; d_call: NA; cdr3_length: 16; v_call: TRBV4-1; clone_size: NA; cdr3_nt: TGCGCCAGCAGCCAAGATGGCTCAGGGTGGTGGGATGAGCAGTTCTTC; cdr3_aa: CASSQDGSGWWDEQFF
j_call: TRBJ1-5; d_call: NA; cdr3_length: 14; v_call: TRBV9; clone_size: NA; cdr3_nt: TGTGCCAGCAGCGTAGAAGGGGGCAATCAGCCCCAGCATTTT; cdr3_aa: CASSVEGGNQPQHF
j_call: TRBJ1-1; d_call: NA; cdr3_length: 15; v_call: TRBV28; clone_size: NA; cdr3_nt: TGTGCCAGCAGTTCGTTCAGTGTCCTCTTCGCTGAAGCTTTCTTT; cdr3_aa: CASSSFSVLFAEAFF
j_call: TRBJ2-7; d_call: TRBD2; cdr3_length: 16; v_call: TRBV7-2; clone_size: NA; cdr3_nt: TGTGCCAGCAGCTTAGCCCCAGCGGGGAGCTCCTACGAGCAGTACTTC; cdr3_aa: CASSLAPAGSSYEQYF
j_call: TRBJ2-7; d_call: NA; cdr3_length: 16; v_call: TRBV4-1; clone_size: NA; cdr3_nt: TGCGCCAGCAGCCAAGAGTTGAGGACGGACTCCTACGAGCAGTACTTC; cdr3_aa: CASSQELRTDSYEQYF
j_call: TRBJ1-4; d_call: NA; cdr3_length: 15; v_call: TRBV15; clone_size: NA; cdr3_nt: TGTGCCACCGCACCCGGCGCTAATAATAATGAAAAACTGTTTTTT; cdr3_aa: CATAPGANNNEKLFF
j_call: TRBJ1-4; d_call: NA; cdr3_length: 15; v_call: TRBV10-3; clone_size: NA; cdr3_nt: TGTGCCATCAGTGAGAACAAGAACTCGGACGAAAAACTGTTTTTT; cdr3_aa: CAISENKNSDEKLFF